This T cell receptor (beta chain) was obtained from a study of cytomegalovirus exposure and HLA in healthy donors (dated by TCRdb to the late 2010s). Some background on the complete study: An earlier analysis of roughly 500 of the donors reported 250 to 350 Gb of sequence data and 95 million to 140 million unique TCR beta sequences obtained from some 200 million T cells. The study was designed to test whether signatures of past pathogen exposure could be identified by cataloging public T cell receptors. The genetic ancestry cluster associated with self-reported Caucasian donors included about 84% of the roughly 410 genotyped donors. In a later genetic analysis, genome-wide SNP genotypes for about 65% of the roughly 700 donors were used, and that subset was treated as a discovery cohort. All discovery cohort repertoires had been generated using a single sequencing platform. The number of typed donors differed by locus: about 629-630 for A, B, C, DRB1 and DQB1; 500 to 550 for DQA1; 606 for DPA1; and about 470 for DPB1. HLA typing included class I and class II loci at four-digit resolution. To predict cytomegalovirus infection status, the study brought together high-throughput TCR immunosequencing, statistical association of individual TCRs with disease status, and machine learning. Several DR-DQ haplotypes were handled as single units for association and clustering because linkage in the cohort was strong. Among some 400 genotyped donors of the cohort, an average of approximately 230,000 unique TCR beta nucleotide sequences were sequenced per donor, about a sixth of them non-productive. Donor age, sex, ethnicity and CMV serostatus were collected together with the repertoire data. The study profiled the T cell repertoires of about 640 subjects by immunosequencing and related them to cytomegalovirus serostatus. Besides the first cohort of 500 to 700 subjects, a separate validation cohort made up of 120 different subjects was used. Rather than drawing on any new phenotypic data, the later analysis identified candidate immune exposures from TCR beta sequences and the way those sequences occurred across donors. Roughly 300 gigabases of sequencing data and around 88 million unique TCR sequences made up an early release that covered 500 to 700 HLA-typed donors. In an earlier analysis of a few hundred of the donors, high-throughput TCR beta sequencing was used to judge whether each TCR beta V gene segment behaved as functional or pseudogenic. A later analysis re-examined previously published TCR beta repertoires from more than 650 donors and added high-resolution HLA genotyping to investigate patterns of TCR occurrence.

In total, fewer than 750 healthy bone marrow donors made up the cohort. At the time of sampling, all cohort members were nominally healthy, though unrecorded immune exposures were likely present. The donor was CMV seronegative and was included in the group of hundreds of seronegative cohort members. Each donor provided a peripheral blood sample, and peripheral blood mononuclear cells were used for TCR beta sequencing. Genomic DNA extraction from the blood cell samples was performed with the Qiagen DNeasy Blood Extraction Kit. What the research found in general, with its limitations: Because HLA typing was unavailable for some donors at each locus, only the typed subset was used in association tests. In a later analysis, HLA-associated TCR beta chains showed more clonal expansion and lower generation probabilities than non-associated chains that were equally common. In a later analysis, some 17,000 TCR beta sequences were associated with specific HLA alleles at a false discovery rate of 0.05. According to a later analysis, parvovirus B19, influenza, CMV and Epstein-Barr virus appeared linked to several top co-occurrence clusters. A later analysis found that most CMV-associated TCR beta chains appeared HLA-restricted, with HLA associations seemingly driven largely by CMV exposure. It was suggested by the authors that the approach could potentially be generalized to other disease states and immunological phenotypes. When HLA alleles, especially DR and DQ, strongly co-occurred, attributing TCR associations to individual alleles was difficult. Three of the identified cytomegalovirus-associated TCR beta chains were confirmed in vitro to be specific for cytomegalovirus antigens. Presence/absence analyses assumed roughly uniform sequencing depth across donors, an assumption that may not hold. Correlated functional status among segregating V segments might reflect linkage disequilibrium, but an unknown experimental factor could not be ruled out. Immune exposure information for the cohort was limited to CMV serostatus. A total of fewer than 200 TCR beta chains were listed by the study as associated with cytomegalovirus. Because the 87-base-pair reads could not distinguish some IMGT-functional V segments, including TRBV6-2 and TRBV6-3, those segments were excluded. V-gene and J-gene trimming of TCR beta chains was associated with a missense DCLRE1C variant in a later genetic analysis, and the association was replicated in an independent cohort. In a later analysis, the rate of TCR association differed among HLA loci, with DRB1 alleles having the most associated TCRs and HLA-C alleles having the fewest. According to a later genetic analysis, donors in an Asian-associated ancestry cluster had fewer N-insertions in productive TCRs than the approximately 710-donor mean. A group of highly shared sequence variants was considered likely to be a technical artifact of the sequencing pipeline. Because counts were too low, seventeen rarely observed V segments, including chromosome 9 orphons, were excluded from the earlier analysis of several hundred of the donors. This cohort had only TCR beta chains sequenced, and the lack of alpha or paired-chain data limited which features could be detected. In both the original and validation cohorts, the classifier was reported to diagnose cytomegalovirus status with high specificity and sensitivity. Across donors, most TCR sequences were observed very rarely, whereas some public TCRs were present in many individuals. A further reported finding was that TCR beta sequences accurately predicted the HLA-A and HLA-B alleles for most subjects in the first cohort. In an earlier analysis of some 550 of the donors, most TCR beta V segments were observed in productive rearrangements about 87% or about 30% of the time, broadly matching IMGT annotations.

The germline V gene provides CDR1 MDHEN and CDR2 SYDVKM. V is cut back by 2 bases and J by 3 bases, with 2 bases in the junction unmatched. The CDR3 numbers 15 residues from cysteine through phenylalanine. Only the CDR3 portion is preserved as DNA: 45 bases, with reading frame beginning at the first base. A remark on this clone: Its antigen specificity is not known. Base qualities are missing; no much larger clone stands one base away.

Receptor libraries were prepared by the immunoSEQ multiplex PCR assay. For the multiplex PCR, a mixture combining 60 forward primers for TCR Vbeta segments and 13 reverse primers for TCR Jbeta segments was used. The CDR3 region of rearranged TCR beta genes was amplified from genomic DNA with a multiplex PCR assay. The Illumina HiSeq System was used to sequence the amplified TCR beta libraries as 87-base-pair reads. The authors processed their data as follows. A later analysis counted about 82 million unique TCR beta chains across the 650 to 700 repertoires, and approximately 11 million of these chains were shared by at least two donors. Raw reads were error-corrected and collapsed into unique sequences by a nearest-neighbor algorithm in which closely related sequences were merged to remove PCR and sequencing errors. CDR3 sequences were aligned to IMGT reference sequences to assign V, D and J gene segments. Each retained sequence needed at least a six-nucleotide match to both a V gene segment and a J gene segment. A rearrangement counted as productive if the CDR3 had no stop codons and remained in frame with V and J, and every other rearrangement counted as non-productive. Following IMGT convention, CDR3 was defined as the stretch from the second conserved V-encoded cysteine to the conserved J-encoded phenylalanine. The earlier analysis of roughly 590 of the donors excluded sequences that lacked an unambiguous match to a single V gene segment. An earlier analysis of some 610 of the donors called V segments functional above 56.7% productive rearrangements and segregating when the between-donor standard deviation exceeded 5%. A statistical classification framework was built for diagnosing cytomegalovirus status from the catalog of TCR beta chain sequences. A later analysis assigned V and J genes by comparing TCR nucleotide sequences with IMGT/GENE-DB human TR gene sequences. A later analysis assigned CDR3 sequences and most-parsimonious VDJ recombination scenarios with the TCRdist pipeline. In a later analysis, every TCR beta chain was defined by the combination of its CDR3 amino acid sequence and its V-gene family, and reads without a unique V-gene family were dropped. In a later analysis, 450 to 600 highly shared, low-generation-probability nucleotide sequences were removed to address suspected cross-contamination and a sequencing artifact. For each public chain, a later analysis derived a clonal expansion index from normalized ranks of inferred template counts within each repertoire. Generation probabilities in a later analysis came from a VDJ recombination model fitted to out-of-frame rearrangements, and those results were checked against IGoR. A later analysis scored TCR-TCR, TCR-HLA and TCR-CMV co-occurrence with hypergeometric tests, applying a repertoire-size bias correction to TCR pairs. A later analysis estimated false discovery rates by permuting HLA or CMV assignments 20 times. In a later analysis, co-occurring TCRs were grouped using DBSCAN, and TCRdist sequence similarity was added for clustering within HLA-allele-positive subsets. Co-occurrence clustering excluded repertoires with fewer than 30,000 or more than 120,000 public chains, plus five with anomalous nucleotide sharing. Sourced from immuneACCESS, this table was stored by TCRdb with only in-frame sequences that have V and J called. A share of the clones is absent; for the studies checked, an unresolved V gene accounts for under half, and the remainder has no known explanation. That table supplies the V and J calls and clone size; D and trimming were determined from the DNA. The sample table shows under 150,000 clones, and 79% are seen once. The ten biggest clones cover roughly 2% of the sample.

The rearrangement combines TRBV28 with TRBJ2-3; 10 junctional bases match TRBD2. This clonotype was sampled from a young man in good health and CMV-seronegative. Input material: PBMCs. The CDR3 region has the sequence CASSLASGGTDTQYF. The nucleotides are TGTGCCAGCAGTTTAGCTAGCGGGGGAACAGATACGCAGTATTTT.